This T cell receptor beta chain derives from a study of neoadjuvant anti-PD-1 for oral cavity cancer (dated by TCRdb to the early 2020s). For context, the study as a whole: Three to four biweekly doses of nivolumab at 3 mg/kg were mostly administered to patients before curative-intent surgical resection. Patients without progression received a fourth nivolumab dose around day 43 and underwent definitive surgical resection on days 50-56. Under RECIST 1.1, a patient counted as a responder if showing complete response, partial response or stable disease, and as a non-responder if showing progression. There were eleven to twelve patients in the parent correlative cohort, and the response rate was less than 40%.

For deep sequencing, each PBMC sample was run in six replicates, with libraries mostly built from about 0.45 ug of input genomic DNA. Following the manufacturer's instructions, the team built TCRbeta libraries using the immunoSEQ hsTCRbeta kit. The finished libraries were brought together in one pool at approximately 3 nM, which was then read using an Illumina NovaSeq 6000 S4 flow cell. As for the original processing: The immunoSEQ Analyzer handled quality control and preprocessing of the raw data. The analysis was restricted to productive rearrangements, with each unique CDR3 amino acid sequence defining a clonotype. Using the R package tcR, the researchers computed the Gini-Simpson index as their estimate of repertoire clonality. Student's t test was used to compare Gini indices, while Pearson correlation assessed associations with tumor size change. The table comes from immuneACCESS by way of TCRdb, which keeps in-frame sequences with V and J called. Part of the clones is missing from these tables; in studies checked, under half for an unresolved V gene and the rest for unknown reasons. That table is the source of V, J and clone size, and D and trimming were worked out from the DNA. Recorded for this sample are 17,000 or so clones; roughly three fifths of them occurred a single time. Of the sample, around 2.8% falls within the top ten clones.

From the germline V gene, CDR1 is SGHRS and CDR2 is YFSETQ. From the cysteine through the phenylalanine, the CDR3 covers 16 amino acids. The sequence is cut down to CDR3 DNA, 48 bases in frame from base 1. V loses 3 bases at its end and J loses 3 bases; junction bases beyond the gene matches: 9. Broad study findings and their caveats: Higher pretreatment blood Treg/Th17 ratios correlated with higher pretreatment blood TCRbeta clonality and lower post-treatment tumor TCRbeta clonality. After neoadjuvant nivolumab, significantly higher T cell clonality (Gini index) was found within PBMCs in non-responders than in responders. TCR analyses included only a few patients per response group, and the authors called for larger cohorts for validation.

As to this clone: Its target antigen remains unknown. No much larger clone exists at a distance of one base, and base qualities are not known.

What the time point label conveys for this sample: before neoadjuvant nivolumab. The patients had newly diagnosed stage II-IVA oral cavity squamous cell carcinoma and had not received any prior systemic or radiation treatment. The cohort was made up of patients with locally advanced, HPV-negative oral cavity squamous cell carcinoma. No culture maintenance or expansion was done, as the peripheral blood mononuclear cells went straight to analysis. Samples were obtained from a longitudinal correlative study of a single-arm phase II trial of neoadjuvant nivolumab in oral cavity squamous cell carcinoma. Subject-matched pre- and post-treatment PBMCs and tumors from three responders and three non-responders underwent genomic DNA-based TCRbeta sequencing. Peripheral blood mononuclear cells were collected before nivolumab treatment and again after treatment, at the time of surgery. The Maxwell RSC DNA from Cells kit was used to isolate genomic DNA from PBMCs.

This TCR was sampled from a person between 40 and 85 years old with oral cavity squamous cell carcinoma. The input for sequencing was PBMCs, taken before nivolumab (anti-PD-1) treatment. The rearrangement joined TRBV5-1 to TRBJ2-3; 8 bases in between match TRBD1. The CDR3 has the sequence CASSSGQGAGTDTQYF. In nucleotide form, the sequence is TGCGCCAGCAGCTCAGGGCAGGGGGCGGGTACAGATACGCAGTATTTT. Extended through the reference TRBV5-1 and TRBJ2-3 proteins, this CDR3 yields the full variable domain: KAGVTQTPRYLIKTRGQQVTLSCSPISGHRSVSWYQQTPGQGLQFLFEYFSETQRNKGNFPGRFSGRQFSNSRSEMNVSTLELGDSALYLCASSSGQGAGTDTQYFGPGTRLTVL.